This T cell receptor (beta chain) is drawn from a study of metastatic and nonmetastatic thyroid tumors. Study-level background: Repertoires from blood and tumor or nodule tissue of malignant and benign thyroid patients were compared.

No patient had received any treatment before thyroid surgery. CDR3 length: 14 amino acids. Germline CDR1 reads MDHEN; CDR2 reads SYDVKM. V was pared by 7 bases and J by 5 bases, with 9 bases of the junction left unmatched. In its sample, this clone ranks as medium-sized (0.01 to 0.1%). Its matching antigen is unknown. Study-wide findings and caveats: Malignant thyroid tumors reportedly had TCR beta diversity that was significantly higher than in benign nodules, in blood and tumor.

In the authors' methods: It was from CDR3 differences across clinicopathological groups that a distant-metastasis classifier for papillary thyroid cancer was built. TCRdb re-analyzed the PCR reads using MiXCR. These V and J calls rely on TCRdb rather than the paper's analysis. In the table there are some 19,000 clones, about a quarter of which are singletons. This sequence was found in a male donor with papillary thyroid cancer or a benign thyroid nodule (not recorded which). Some clones in this sample may be carry-over from other donors' samples. Sequences were obtained from blood. The rearrangement uses TRBV28 and TRBJ2-7; 9 bases are a match to TRBD1. The DNA for the CDR3 is TGTGCCAGCACGACAGGGGGTAAGGTGGACGAGCAGTACTTC. It is translated as CASTTGGKVDEQYF.